Below, one T cell receptor (beta chain) is given with its context. This clonotype was detected only a few times. It lacks a known antigen. Base qualities were left out, and no much larger clone turns up one base away. The data were obtained in a study of blood T cells in healthy people across ages (dated by TCRdb to the mid-2010s). Regarding the study in general: Template switching captured roughly one uniquely barcoded TCR beta cDNA molecule per two T cells in model experiments. The study measured age-related changes in TCR beta repertoire diversity using deep sequencing normalized with unique cDNA molecular identifiers. The donors were split into four age groups: young (average about 15 years), middle-aged (around 37), aged (roughly 60) and long-lived (approximately 89). Donors of different ages were randomly distributed across sequencing lanes to avoid experimental bias. The study analyzed two additional independent replicas of 1 million unique cDNA reads from the same blood draw for two donors, one aged 18 to 29 and one aged 80 or older. The paper's findings and limits, for the study overall: The percentage of naive T cells measured by flow cytometry correlated strongly with observed TCR beta diversity. Because donor CMV infection status was unknown, age-related changes in expanded clonotypes were potentially confounded. As age increased, observed TCR beta diversity per million T cells dropped in a roughly linear way, and a significant reduction was already evident by age about 40. Since profiling was done on bulk unsorted PBMCs, naive and antigen-experienced compartments could not be conclusively compared. Compared with the aged group, more naive CD4+ T cells, fewer expanded clones and increased TCR diversity were shown by the long-lived group, suggesting age selection. Total diversity estimates from one million sequenced T cells were considered lower bounds and underestimates.

Donors were 30 to 45 systemically healthy Caucasian individuals from Russia aged roughly 6 to 100 years. Roughly 10 milliliters of peripheral blood were collected from each donor into EDTA-treated Vacutainer tubes. Ficoll-Paque density-gradient centrifugation was used to isolate PBMCs, with at least 6 million obtained per sample. Trizol reagent was used to extract total RNA from PBMCs, with at least 5 micrograms per sample. For every donor, an aliquot of PBMCs went through flow cytometry to measure the percentages of naive CD45RAhigh/CD27high T cells. The CDR3 runs 15 amino acids, cysteine and phenylalanine included. The CDR3 DNA has 45 bases and is translated from base 1. Per the germline V gene, SGDLS is the CDR1 and YYNGEE is the CDR2. V loses 0 bases, J loses 3 bases, and the germline ends lie 12 bases apart. The library was generated by 5' RACE. A second PCR of 7 to 11 cycles was performed with a sample-barcoded 5' primer and a J-beta primer mix. Each TCR beta cDNA molecule received a unique molecular identifier from a template-switch 5' adaptor carrying 12 random nucleotides. Each sample yielded at least 2.5 million CDR3-containing paired-end reads. The Mint cDNA synthesis kit, primed by a TRBC-specific oligonucleotide, was used to synthesize first-strand cDNA from all RNA. Following uracil-DNA glycosylase treatment, all cDNA underwent a first 18-cycle PCR with the universal primers M1SS and BC2_uni_R. The paper's processing steps were these. Normalization of each sample was performed by random selection of 1 million high-quality reads, each carrying a distinct molecular identifier. Instead of being binned into consensus sequences, reads with shared molecular identifiers were discarded. CDR3 identification, clonotype clustering and error correction used MiTCR with a Q25 quality threshold and the strictest error-elimination algorithm. A nonparametric unseen species model with Euler transformation was used to estimate lower-bound total TCR beta diversity. TCRdb reworked the public reads: Q25 trimming with fastp, MiXCR clone assembly, productive beta chains retained. Every distinct CDR3 protein forms one entry, paired with its most common genes and DNA. The V and J calls and clone size come from TCRdb's table, not from the authors' own analysis. The sample yields some 1.8 million distinct CDR3 sequences; approximately 40% were counted once. The ten largest make up 20% to 25% of the sample.

In this chain, TRBV9 is recombined with TRBJ1-2; the D segment cannot be called with confidence. Sequenced input: blood. This TCR was recovered from a human donor in good health. The nucleotide sequence reads as follows: TGTGCCAGCAGCGTAGGTCACCGGGAGGACTATGGCTACACCTTC. It is translated as CASSVGHREDYGYTF.